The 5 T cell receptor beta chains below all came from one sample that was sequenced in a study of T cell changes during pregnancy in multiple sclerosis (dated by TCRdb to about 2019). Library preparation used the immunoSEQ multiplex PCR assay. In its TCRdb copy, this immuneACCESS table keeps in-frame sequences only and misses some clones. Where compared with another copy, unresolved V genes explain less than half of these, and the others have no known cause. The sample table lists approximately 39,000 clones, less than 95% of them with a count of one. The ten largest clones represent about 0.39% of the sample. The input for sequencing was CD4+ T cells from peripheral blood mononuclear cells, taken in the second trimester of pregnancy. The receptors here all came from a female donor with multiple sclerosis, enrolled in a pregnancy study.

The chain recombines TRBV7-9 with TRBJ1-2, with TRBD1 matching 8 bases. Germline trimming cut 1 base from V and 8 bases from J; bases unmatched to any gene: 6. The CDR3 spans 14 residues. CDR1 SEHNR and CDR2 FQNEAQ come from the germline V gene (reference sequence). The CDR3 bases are TGTGCCAGCAGCTTAGGACAGGGGATTATAGGCTACACCTTC. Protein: CASSLGQGIIGYTF. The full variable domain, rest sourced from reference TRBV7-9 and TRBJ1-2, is DTGVSQNPRHKITKRGQNVTFRCDPISEHNRLYWYRQTLGQGPEFLTYFQNEAQLEKSRLLSDRFSAERPKGSFSTLEIQRTEQGDSAMYLCASSLGQGIIGYTFGSGTRLTVV.

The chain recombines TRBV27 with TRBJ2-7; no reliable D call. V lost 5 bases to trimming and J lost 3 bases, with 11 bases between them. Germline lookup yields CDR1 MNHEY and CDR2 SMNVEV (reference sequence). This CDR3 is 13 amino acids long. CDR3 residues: CASSPHGSYEQYF. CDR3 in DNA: TGTGCCAGCAGTCCCCATGGCAGCTACGAGCAGTACTTC.

The CDR3 nucleotides are TGCGCCAGCAGCCAAGACCAGGGACTAGCGGGAGGCCCATCCTACGAGCAGTACTTC. This gives the protein CASSQDQGLAGGPSYEQYF. The V gene is TRBV4-1, the J gene TRBJ2-7; TRBD2 matches at 15 bases. This CDR3 contains 19 residues. V lost 0 bases and J lost 1; bases outside the gene matches: 7. Germline CDR1 is MGHRA and CDR2 is YSYEKL.

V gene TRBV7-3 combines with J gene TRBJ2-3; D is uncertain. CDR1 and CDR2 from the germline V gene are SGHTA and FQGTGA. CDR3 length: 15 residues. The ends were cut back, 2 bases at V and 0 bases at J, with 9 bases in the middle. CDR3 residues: CASSLSITSTDTQYF. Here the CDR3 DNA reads TGTGCCAGCAGCTTATCAATAACTAGCACAGATACGCAGTATTTT.

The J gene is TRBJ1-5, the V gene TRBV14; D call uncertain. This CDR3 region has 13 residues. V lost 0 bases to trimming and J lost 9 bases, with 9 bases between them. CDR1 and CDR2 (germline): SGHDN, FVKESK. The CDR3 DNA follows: TGTGCCAGCAGCCAAGATCTGGACTCGCCCCAGCATTTT. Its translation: CASSQDLDSPQHF. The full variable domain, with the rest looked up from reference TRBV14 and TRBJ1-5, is EAGVTQFPSHSVIEKGQTVTLRCDPISGHDNLYWYRRVMGKEIKFLLHFVKESKQDESGMPNNRFLAERTGGTYSTLKVQPAELEDSGVYFCASSQDLDSPQHFGDGTRLSIL.